The 30 T cell receptor beta chains below come from one sample, sequenced in a study of Ad26.COV2.S vaccination and SARS-CoV-2 variants. Treatment given: some 20 received Ad26.COV2.S at low or high dose, single or two shots; several received placebo; per-sample allocation not given. Samples analyzed were those drawn on day 63 after the first vaccine or placebo injection. Produced via immunoSEQ multiplex PCR; TCRdb's table is partial and in-frame only. The table has about 400,000 clones, 70% to 90% seen once. Sample: peripheral blood, taken in a trial of Ad26.COV2.S vaccine versus placebo. These TCRs come from a person between 18 and 59 years old who received the Ad26.COV2.S COVID-19 vaccine or a placebo.

V usage is TRBV3-1 (or the pseudogene TRBV3-2) and J usage is TRBJ2-1; a weak D match, TRBD2 (5 bases). V lost 4 bases to trimming and J lost 2 bases, with 15 bases between them. This CDR3 is 16 amino acids long. Germline CDR1 is LGHDT and CDR2 is YNNKEL (reference sequence). The CDR3 sequence is CASSRTGIFAYNEQFF. The CDR3 DNA follows: TGTGCCAGCAGCCGGACCGGGATATTTGCCTACAATGAGCAGTTCTTC.

This rearrangement joins TRBV13 to TRBJ1-6; D is unclear. The V gene lost 5 bases and the J gene lost 6 bases, with 14 bases spanning the gap. The germline gives CDR1 PRHDT, CDR2 FYEKMQ (reference sequence). This CDR3 region has 15 residues. The CDR3 loop is CASSPRTVTNSPLHF. CDR3 bases: TGTGCCAGCAGCCCCCGGACCGTCACTAATTCACCCCTCCACTTT.

The genes are TRBV29-1 and TRBJ2-4, with TRBD1 identical over 7 bases. Unmatched junction bases numbered 9, after V lost 3 bases and J lost 16 bases. The germline CDR1 and CDR2 sequences are SQVTM and ANQGSEA. The CDR3 covers 11 residues. CDR3 sequence: CSVDLDRRFYF. CDR3 bases: TGCAGCGTTGACTTGGACAGGAGGTTCTACTTC.

This chain links TRBV10-3 with TRBJ2-2; 8 bases map to TRBD2. The CDR3 spans 16 residues. Trimming took 2 bases from V and 1 from J; bases not matched to a gene: 3. In germline, CDR1 is ENHRY, CDR2 SYGVKD. CDR3 residues: CAISEGGGRNTGELFF. The CDR3 DNA reads TGTGCCATCAGTGAGGGCGGGGGGCGGAACACCGGGGAGCTGTTTTTT.

This clone was observed a single time. The V call is TRBV30, the J call TRBJ1-1; possible D gene TRBD1, 6 bases. Germline values: CDR1 GTSNPN, CDR2 SVGIG (reference sequence). The CDR3 has 12 residues. V was pared by 5 bases and J by 1 base, with 8 bases between. The CDR3 spells CAWGQPNTEAFF. CDR3 nucleotide sequence: TGTGCCTGGGGACAGCCGAACACTGAAGCTTTCTTT.

This clone was seen a few times. This chain uses TRBV11-3 with TRBJ1-2; D may be TRBD1 (5 bases). Trimming stripped 5 bases from V and 8 bases from J, with 21 bases between. Germline-derived CDR1 and CDR2 are SGHNT and YENEEA. This CDR3 region has 15 residues. The CDR3 protein is CASSQPLWGGGGYTF. DNA of the CDR3: TGTGCCAGCAGCCAGCCCCTTTGGGGGGGAGGCGGCTACACCTTC.

The V call is TRBV29-1, the J call TRBJ2-5; TRBD2 is a possible D gene (6 bases). CDR1 and CDR2 (germline): SQVTM, ANQGSEA. There are 12 residues in the CDR3. V was trimmed by 3 bases and J by 1 base, leaving 6 bases between them. The CDR3 DNA sequence: TGCAGCGTTGAGGGAGGCCAAGAGACCCAGTACTTC. Its protein product is CSVEGGQETQYF.

The chain uses TRBV15 and TRBJ1-5, with a possible D match to TRBD1 (6 bases). The CDR3 totals 16 residues. V was trimmed by 0 bases and J by 1 base, leaving 10 bases between them. Per the germline V gene, CDR1 is LNHNV and CDR2 is YYDKDF (reference sequence). CDR3 bases: TGTGCCACCAGCAGAGACGGGACACCAAGCAATCAGCCCCAGCATTTT. It translates to CATSRDGTPSNQPQHF.

The CDR3, as DNA: TGCGCCAGCAGCCAAGGACTAGCGGGGGGGCGAGAGCAGTACTTC. Encoded protein: CASSQGLAGGREQYF. The rearrangement links TRBV4-1 to TRBJ2-7; 14 bases agree with TRBD2. The CDR3 covers 15 residues. The germline gives CDR1 MGHRA, CDR2 YSYEKL. The V gene end was trimmed by 1 base and the J gene end by 7 bases; junction bases not matched to a gene: 3.

This rearrangement joins TRBV5-4 to TRBJ2-7; D perhaps matches TRBD1 (5 bases). The CDR3 totals 15 residues. The V end lost 1 base, the J end lost 0 bases, and 11 bases lay between the germline ends. Germline V gene lookup returns CDR1 SGHNT and CDR2 YYREEE (reference sequence). The CDR3 sequence: CASSLLDQGSYEQYF. The CDR3, as DNA: TGTGCCAGCAGCTTGTTGGACCAGGGCTCCTACGAGCAGTACTTC.

The gene calls are TRBV12-3 or TRBV12-4 and TRBJ2-7, with unresolved D. The CDR3 runs 13 residues. The V and J ends lost 1 base and 2 bases respectively, with 6 bases between them. Here the CDR3 reads CASSLGEAYEQYF. The CDR3, as DNA: TGTGCCAGCAGTTTAGGTGAAGCCTACGAGCAGTACTTC.

This clone was found a few times. This chain uses TRBV30 with TRBJ1-5; D is unclear. CDR3 length: 12 amino acids. Trimming shortened V by 3 bases and J by 9 bases, and 12 bases separated the two germline ends. From germline, CDR1 is GTSNPN and CDR2 SVGIG (reference sequence). The DNA of the CDR3 is TGTGCCTGGAGAACTGAGGGAGGGCCCCAGCATTTT. Its translation is CAWRTEGGPQHF.

The chain recombines TRBV3-1 (or the pseudogene TRBV3-2) with TRBJ2-1; TRBD1 agrees at 8 bases. The CDR3 contains 15 residues. After removal of 4 bases from V and 6 bases from J, the junction contained 8 bases not matched to a gene. Germline values: CDR1 LGHDT, CDR2 YNNKEL (reference sequence). As DNA, the CDR3 is TGTGCCAGCAGCCGCCGGGACAGGATAGCCAATGAGCAGTTCTTC. This sequence encodes CASSRRDRIANEQFF.

J is TRBJ1-1 and V is TRBV4-3, with D possibly TRBD1 on 5 matching bases. Germline CDR1 reads LGHNA; CDR2 reads YSLEER. CDR3 length equals 13 residues. Trimming removed 4 bases from V and 4 bases from J, with 10 bases in between. CDR3 sequence (DNA): TGCGCCAGCAGCCGCGATGGGGGCACTGAAGCTTTCTTT. Translating gives CASSRDGGTEAFF.

The rearrangement joins TRBV18 to TRBJ2-3; maybe TRBD1 (6 bases). The V gene's germline CDR1 is KGHSH and CDR2 LQKENI. Trimming removed 3 bases from V and 2 bases from J, with 15 bases in between. CDR3 length: 16 amino acids. The CDR3, as DNA: TGTGCCAGCTCACCTCAATGGGACACGGACACAGATACGCAGTATTTT. Translation gives CASSPQWDTDTDTQYF.

V is TRBV4-1 and J is TRBJ2-5, with no clear D. Between the trimmed V and J ends, which lost 1 base and 2 bases, there was a span of 11 bases. CDR3 length: 15 residues. Looked up from germline, CDR1 is MGHRA and CDR2 is YSYEKL. CDR3 sequence reads: CASSQGPVPQETQYF. CDR3 coding DNA: TGCGCCAGCAGCCAAGGCCCAGTCCCACAAGAGACCCAGTACTTC.

V gene TRBV25-1 combines with J gene TRBJ2-7; 9 bases fit TRBD1. CDR1 is MGHDK and CDR2 is SYGVNS in the germline V gene. V dropped 6 bases and J dropped 5; count of bases not matched to a gene: 14. The CDR3 length is 16 residues. CDR3 bases: TGTGCCAGCAGGTCATCCGGGACAGGGTTTTCCCACGAGCAGTACTTC. It translates to CASRSSGTGFSHEQYF.

This clone was recorded only once. The chain carries TRBV28 and TRBJ1-2, with D tentatively TRBD1 (5 bases). This CDR3 has 15 residues. The ends were cut back, 9 bases at V and 4 bases at J, with 21 bases in the middle. Germline lookup yields CDR1 MDHEN and CDR2 SYDVKM. Here the CDR3 DNA reads TGTGCCAGTAACTCGGGGCCCTCAGGACCCTATGGCTACACCTTC. Translating gives CASNSGPSGPYGYTF.

This chain connects TRBV6-5 to TRBJ1-1, with a tentative D call TRBD1 (6 bases). Germline lookup yields CDR1 MNHEY and CDR2 SVGAGI. The V and J ends lost 7 bases and 1 base respectively, with 16 bases between them. This CDR3 is 15 amino acids long. CDR3 DNA sequence: TGTGCCAGCAAACCGTGGGGGGGACAGAACACTGAAGCTTTCTTT. This sequence encodes CASKPWGGQNTEAFF.

This clone was seen a handful of times. The chain has TRBV28 and TRBJ2-2; D may match TRBD1 or TRBD2 (6 bases each). With 4 bases removed from V and 6 bases from J, the gap between germline ends came to 12 bases. This CDR3 spans 14 amino acids. Germline CDR1 reads MDHEN; CDR2 reads SYDVKM. The CDR3, as DNA: TGTGCCAGCAGTTGGGGGGCTACTGCCGGGGAGCTGTTTTTT. Encoded protein: CASSWGATAGELFF.

The chain couples TRBV7-9 to TRBJ1-4; no definite D call. Germline lookup yields CDR1 SEHNR and CDR2 FQNEAQ (reference sequence). V gave up 5 bases and J gave up 8 bases, with 12 bases separating them. CDR3 size: 13 residues. The CDR3 DNA follows: TGTGCCAGCAGCCAGACGAGGAGCGAAAAACTGTTTTTT. Its translation is CASSQTRSEKLFF. The full variable domain, in which reference TRBV7-9 and TRBJ1-4 provide the parts outside the CDR3, is DTGVSQNPRHKITKRGQNVTFRCDPISEHNRLYWYRQTLGQGPEFLTYFQNEAQLEKSRLLSDRFSAERPKGSFSTLEIQRTEQGDSAMYLCASSQTRSEKLFFGSGTQLSVL.

CDR3 in amino acids: CASSMTVGGQPQHF. CDR3 DNA: TGTGCCAGTAGTATGACCGTTGGCGGTCAGCCCCAGCATTTT. The chain is built from TRBV19 and TRBJ1-5; no clear D gene. The V end was cut by 3 bases, the J end by 6 bases, with 12 bases between. Germline V gene sequence: CDR1 LNHDA, CDR2 SQIVND (reference sequence). The CDR3 is 14 amino acids.

This sequence joins TRBV3-1 (or the pseudogene TRBV3-2) and TRBJ1-1; D is unclear. V was pared by 0 bases and J by 4 bases, with 15 bases between. Germline V gives CDR1 LGHDT, CDR2 YNNKEL (reference sequence). The CDR3 extends over 16 amino acids. The CDR3: CASSQDPAAWGTEAFF. The DNA for the CDR3 is TGTGCCAGCAGCCAAGACCCCGCGGCCTGGGGCACTGAAGCTTTCTTT.

In its sample, this clone was seen a few times. The chain joins TRBV24-1 to TRBJ1-5; 8 bases align to TRBD1. V was clipped by 5 bases and J by 2 bases; unmatched bases: 4. This CDR3 is built from 15 residues. Germline CDR1 and CDR2: KGHDR and SFDVKD. In DNA, the CDR3 is TGTGCCACCAGTGGGTCAGGGGGCGGCAATCAGCCCCAGCATTTT. Protein: CATSGSGGGNQPQHF.

The rearrangement links TRBV11-3 to TRBJ2-1, with TRBD1 identical over 8 bases. The CDR3 spans 15 residues. Trimming took 0 bases from V and 7 from J; bases not matched to a gene: 5. Germline assignment: CDR1 SGHNT and CDR2 YENEEA. CDR3 in DNA: TGTGCCAGCAGCTTAGATTCAACAGGGGGGAATGAGCAGTTCTTC. Residues: CASSLDSTGGNEQFF.

V gene TRBV6-5 combines with J gene TRBJ1-2; D call uncertain. Germline-derived CDR1 and CDR2 are MNHEY and SVGAGI. The CDR3 is 15 residues long. V was cut by 6 bases and J by 6 bases, with 20 bases left in between. CDR3 loop: CASSASPTGRNGYTF. For the CDR3, the DNA is TGTGCCAGCAGCGCATCTCCGACGGGGAGAAATGGCTACACCTTC.

The rearrangement uses TRBV12-3 or TRBV12-4 and TRBJ1-5; D is undetermined. V lost 6 bases, J lost 0 bases, and 3 bases lay in between. The CDR3 is 12 residues long. CDR3 residues: CASRYSNQPQHF. CDR3 DNA sequence: TGTGCCAGCAGATATAGCAATCAGCCCCAGCATTTT.

J is TRBJ2-7 and V is TRBV6-5, with TRBD2 matching over 7 bases. CDR3 length equals 13 residues. J gave up 2 bases and V 9 bases, and 7 bases lay outside the gene matches. Germline values: CDR1 MNHEY, CDR2 SVGAGI. The CDR3 protein is CASGGGWAYEQYF. CDR3 bases: TGTGCCAGTGGGGGAGGGTGGGCCTACGAGCAGTACTTC.

The CDR3: CASSLPRNTEAFF. Written as DNA, the CDR3 is TGTGCCAGCAGCTTACCCAGGAACACTGAAGCTTTCTTT. The rearrangement joins TRBV7-9 to TRBJ1-1, with D uncertain. The length of the CDR3 is 13 residues. Germline values: CDR1 SEHNR, CDR2 FQNEAQ (reference sequence). V lost 2 bases and J 1 base, leaving 5 bases between the germline ends.

This clone was detected once. This rearrangement joins TRBV7-2 to TRBJ1-1; D gene unclear. Germline V gene sequence: CDR1 SGHTA, CDR2 FQGNSA. The CDR3 is 14 amino acids. The V gene lost 2 bases and the J gene lost 3 bases, with 10 bases spanning the gap. CDR3 sequence (DNA): TGTGCCAGCAGCTTAAATTCAAGGGACACTGAAGCTTTCTTT. Amino acids: CASSLNSRDTEAFF. The entire variable domain, with the rest obtained from reference TRBV7-2 and TRBJ1-1, is as follows: GAGVSQSPSNKVTEKGKDVELRCDPISGHTALYWYRQSLGQGLEFLIYFQGNSAPDKSGLPSDRFSAERTGGSVSTLTIQRTQQEDSAVYLCASSLNSRDTEAFFGQGTRLTVV.